Shown below are 14 T cell receptor beta chains from a single sample sequenced in a study of T cells in Graves' hyperthyroidism and ophthalmopathy. There were TCR beta CDR3 regions amplified from RNA transcripts. With the HTBI primer set, the TCR CDR3 went through a first round of RT-PCR. TCRdb reanalysed the multiplex PCR reads using MiXCR and keeps one entry per CDR3 protein. The sample holds a few hundred thousand distinct CDR3 sequences, roughly an eighth seen once. The sequencing input was blood. The receptor set was obtained from a woman younger than 30 with Graves' hyperthyroidism.

Of note for this clonotype: A much bigger clone sits one base away, suggesting this may be a read error. The DNA for the CDR3 is TGTGCCAGCAGCTTATCGGGACGGGCGCCTCAAGAGACCCAGTACTTC. Translating gives CASSLSGRAPQETQYF. This sequence joins TRBV7-2 and TRBJ2-5; D tentatively fits TRBD1 or TRBD2 (5 bases each). Trimming removed 2 bases from V and 2 bases from J, with 15 bases in between. The CDR3 extends over 16 amino acids. Germline V gives CDR1 SGHTA, CDR2 FQGNSA.

About this clonotype itself: Since a much larger clone is just one base distant, this may be a read error. V and J are TRBV7-6 and TRBJ1-5; maybe TRBD1 (5 bases). CDR1 is SGHVS, CDR2 FNYEAQ, per germline. The CDR3 covers 15 residues. The CDR3 DNA follows: TGTGCCAGCAGCCCCGACAGCAATAGCAATCAGCCCCGGCATTTT. This encodes CASSPDSNSNQPRHF.

The chain is built from TRBV7-6 and TRBJ2-2; D unclear. This CDR3 comprises 12 residues. Germline CDR1 is SGHVS and CDR2 is FNYEAQ. V was pared by 6 bases and J by 5 bases, with 7 bases between. CDR3 sequence reads: CASSHTTGELFF. DNA for the CDR3: TGTGCCAGCAGTCATACAACCGGGGAGCTGTTTTTT.

The gene calls are TRBV3-1 and TRBJ1-1; D unresolved. The ends were cut back, 0 bases at V and 3 bases at J, with 8 bases in the middle. CDR3 length: 14 amino acids. The germline CDR1 and CDR2 sequences are LGHDT and YNNKEL (reference sequence). For the CDR3, the DNA is TGTGCCAGCAGCCAAGATCAGGTTTACACTGAAGCTTTCTTT. The encoded protein is CASSQDQVYTEAFF.

This clonotype was counted many times. The chain uses TRBV5-1 and TRBJ2-7, with TRBD2 identical over 10 bases. The CDR3 spans 15 residues. J was trimmed by 6 bases and V by 4 bases; bases with no gene match: 10. Germline lookup yields CDR1 SGHRS and CDR2 YFSETQ. CDR3 amino acids: CASSPDLAGAGEQYF. The CDR3 region has the DNA TGCGCCAGCAGCCCGGACCTAGCGGGAGCCGGCGAGCAGTACTTC.

The chain recombines TRBV7-3 with TRBJ2-1, with TRBD2 matching 12 bases. This CDR3 is built from 15 residues. In germline, CDR1 is SGHTA, CDR2 FQGTGA. Trimming cost V 5 bases and J 6 bases; bases outside gene matches: 5. For the CDR3, the DNA is TGTGCCAGCAGCATAGGGACTAGCGGGCTCAATGAGCAGTTCTTC. This encodes CASSIGTSGLNEQFF.

Ten or more counts support this clonotype. V and J are TRBV2 and TRBJ2-2; no firm D call. Trimming removed 6 bases at V and 3 bases at J, with 17 bases between. Germline CDR1 is SNHLY and CDR2 is FYNNEI. The CDR3 length is 16 residues. DNA of the CDR3: TGTGCCAGCAGGGAAATATCCGGCCTATACACCGGGGAGCTGTTTTTT. Its protein product is CASREISGLYTGELFF.

At least ten counts were recorded for this clonotype. V usage is TRBV5-1 and J usage is TRBJ2-7, with a tentative D call TRBD2 (6 bases). Trimming shortened V by 2 bases and J by 6 bases, and 21 bases separated the two germline ends. This CDR3 contains 16 residues. CDR1 and CDR2 (germline): SGHRS, YFSETQ. DNA for the CDR3: TGCGCCAGCAGCTTCACCCCGGGACGGGGGACCTTCGAGCAGTACTTC. This translates into CASSFTPGRGTFEQYF. Drawing the rest from reference TRBV5-1 and TRBJ2-7, the complete variable domain is KAGVTQTPRYLIKTRGQQVTLSCSPISGHRSVSWYQQTPGQGLQFLFEYFSETQRNKGNFPGRFSGRQFSNSRSEMNVSTLELGDSALYLCASSFTPGRGTFEQYFGPGTRLTVT.

This clonotype appeared a few times. V gene TRBV5-4 combines with J gene TRBJ2-3; TRBD2 might be the D (6 bases). V lost 3 bases and J lost 0, with 11 bases in between. The CDR3 runs to 15 residues. The germline V gene encodes CDR1 SGHNT and CDR2 YYREEE (reference sequence). The CDR3 coding sequence is TGTGCCAGCAGCTCGGGAGCTACTAGCACAGATACGCAGTATTTT. This codes for CASSSGATSTDTQYF.

This clonotype was observed at least ten times. The chain combines TRBV20-1 with TRBJ1-1, with a tentative D call TRBD1 (5 bases). The CDR3 runs to 14 residues. The germline CDR1 and CDR2 sequences are DFQATT and SNEGSKA (reference sequence). The V end lost 3 bases, the J end lost 0 bases, and 11 bases lay between the germline ends. The CDR3 here is CSASGGNMNTEAFF. The CDR3, as DNA: TGCAGTGCTAGCGGGGGGAATATGAACACTGAAGCTTTCTTT.

This clonotype was seen a handful of times. V is TRBV20-1 and J is TRBJ2-7; D call uncertain. CDR3 length: 15 amino acids. Looked up from germline, CDR1 is DFQATT and CDR2 is SNEGSKA (reference sequence). The V end lost 2 bases, the J end lost 4 bases, and 18 bases lay between the germline ends. The CDR3 loop reads CSARPDLRMGYEQYF. The DNA for the CDR3 is TGCAGTGCTAGACCGGACCTACGAATGGGTTACGAGCAGTACTTC.

As concerns this clonotype: A read error may be the cause here, since a much bigger clone is one base away. The chain couples TRBV2 to TRBJ1-4; D gene uncertain. The length of the CDR3 is 15 residues. CDR1 and CDR2 from the germline V gene are SNHLY and FYNNEI. Here the CDR3 reads CASCWRTRDNKKLFF. The CDR3 nucleotides read TGTGCCAGCTGTTGGAGAACACGGGATAATAAAAAACTGTTTTTT.

This clonotype was observed a few times. This chain connects TRBV27 to TRBJ2-7; a possible D gene is TRBD1 (6 bases). This CDR3 region has 15 residues. V was shortened by 3 bases and J by 3 bases, with 15 bases between the two germline ends. CDR1 and CDR2 (germline): MNHEY, SMNVEV (reference sequence). DNA for the CDR3: TGTGCCAGCAGTTTCCCCGGGACAACCTACTACGAGCAGTACTTC. Protein product: CASSFPGTTYYEQYF.

There are many counts of this clonotype. The rearrangement joins TRBV6-5 to TRBJ2-2; 7 positions agree with TRBD1. There are 15 residues in the CDR3. Trimming took 0 bases from V and 4 from J; bases not matched to a gene: 2. Looked up from germline, CDR1 is MNHEY and CDR2 is SVGAGI. DNA for the CDR3: TGTGCCAGCAGTTACTCGACAGGGAGCACCGGGGAGCTGTTTTTT. Protein product: CASSYSTGSTGELFF.